The T cell receptor beta chain under discussion was sequenced for a study of cytomegalovirus exposure and HLA in healthy donors (dated by TCRdb to the late 2010s). Some background on the complete study: According to a later analysis, one platform produced both the approximately 110 validation repertoires and the approximately 660 repertoires of the first cohort. The study aimed to test whether cataloging public T cell receptors could reveal signatures of past pathogen exposure. To predict cytomegalovirus infection status, the study brought together high-throughput TCR immunosequencing, statistical association of individual TCRs with disease status, and machine learning. Besides the first cohort of 500 to 700 subjects, a separate validation cohort made up of 120 different subjects was used. Findings and caveats that apply to the study as a whole: The classifier was reported to diagnose cytomegalovirus status with high specificity and sensitivity in both the original cohort and the validation cohort. The study listed 150 to 200 TCR beta chains as associated with cytomegalovirus. Of the cluster scores, 85% to 95% were above 0 in a later analysis, which found that TCRs clustered in the first cohort also tended to co-occur in the 120 validation repertoires. Across donors, most TCR sequences were observed very rarely, whereas some public TCRs were present in many individuals. In vitro tests confirmed that three of the cytomegalovirus-associated TCR beta chains recognize cytomegalovirus antigens. A later analysis lacked HLA typing for the validation cohort, so it scored co-occurrence in that cohort across all 120 or so repertoires. It was suggested by the authors that the approach could potentially be generalized to other disease states and immunological phenotypes.

About this clone itself: This receptor's antigen is unknown. It has no much larger one-base neighbor in the sample; base qualities were not kept.

Germline trimming: 7 bases from V, 4 bases from J; junction bases outside gene matches: 7. CDR1 and CDR2 (MNHNS, SASEGT) derive from the germline V gene. Counted from cysteine to phenylalanine, this CDR3 has 15 amino acids. The only DNA kept is the CDR3, 45 bases in frame from the first base. The donors were included in the validation cohort of over a hundred subjects, a group kept apart from the approximately 690-subject first cohort. Library preparation used the immunoSEQ multiplex PCR assay. The study's processing was this. A statistical classification framework was built to diagnose cytomegalovirus status from the catalog of TCR beta chain sequences. What TCRdb holds here is the immuneACCESS table cut down to in-frame rearrangements. Part of the clones is not present; checked against another copy, under half of the missing clones reflect an unresolved V gene, and the others are unexplained. The DNA was the basis for D and trimming; V, J and clone size are from that table. The sample table shows 200,000 to 300,000 clones, and more than 75% are seen once. The ten largest clones capture around 1.2% of the sample.

The origin of this receptor is a woman aged 30 to 39 in good health and CMV-seropositive. Recombination linked TRBV6-1 to TRBJ1-3; a stretch of 10 junction bases matches TRBD1. Sequencing was carried out using PBMCs. The CDR3 has the sequence CASIWDRGAGNTIYF. The nucleotide sequence is TGTGCCAGCATTTGGGACAGGGGAGCAGGAAACACCATATATTTT.